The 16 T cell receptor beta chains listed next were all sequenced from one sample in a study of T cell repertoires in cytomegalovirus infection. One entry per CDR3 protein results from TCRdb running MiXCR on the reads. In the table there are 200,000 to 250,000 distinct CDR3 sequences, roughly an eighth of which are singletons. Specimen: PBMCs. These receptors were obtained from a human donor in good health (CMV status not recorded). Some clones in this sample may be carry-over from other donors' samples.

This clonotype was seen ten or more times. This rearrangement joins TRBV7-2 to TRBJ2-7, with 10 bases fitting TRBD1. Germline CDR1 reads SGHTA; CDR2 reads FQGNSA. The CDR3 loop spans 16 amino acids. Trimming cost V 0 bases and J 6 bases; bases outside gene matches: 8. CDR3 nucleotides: TGTGCCAGCAGCTTAGCGCCCGGGACAGGGGTGTCCGAGCAGTACTTC. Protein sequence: CASSLAPGTGVSEQYF.

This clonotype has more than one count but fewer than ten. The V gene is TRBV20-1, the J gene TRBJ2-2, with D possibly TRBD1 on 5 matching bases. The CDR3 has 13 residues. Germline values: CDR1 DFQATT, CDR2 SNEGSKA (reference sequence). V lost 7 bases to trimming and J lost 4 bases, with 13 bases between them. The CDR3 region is CSVRQGSTGELFF. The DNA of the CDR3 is TGCAGTGTTCGGCAGGGAAGCACCGGGGAGCTGTTTTTT.

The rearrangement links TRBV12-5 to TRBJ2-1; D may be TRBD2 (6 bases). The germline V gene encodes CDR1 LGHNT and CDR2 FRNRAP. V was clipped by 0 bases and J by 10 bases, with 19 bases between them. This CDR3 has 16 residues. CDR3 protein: CASGLVRWEAMEEQFF. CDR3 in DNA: TGTGCTAGTGGTTTGGTACGATGGGAGGCCATGGAGGAGCAGTTCTTC.

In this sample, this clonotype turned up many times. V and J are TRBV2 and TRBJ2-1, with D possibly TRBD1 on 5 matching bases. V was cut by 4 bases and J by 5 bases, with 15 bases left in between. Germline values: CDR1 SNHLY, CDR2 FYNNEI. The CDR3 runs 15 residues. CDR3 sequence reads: CASSGGQTENNEQFF. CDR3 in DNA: TGTGCCAGCAGTGGGGGCCAGACCGAAAACAATGAGCAGTTCTTC.

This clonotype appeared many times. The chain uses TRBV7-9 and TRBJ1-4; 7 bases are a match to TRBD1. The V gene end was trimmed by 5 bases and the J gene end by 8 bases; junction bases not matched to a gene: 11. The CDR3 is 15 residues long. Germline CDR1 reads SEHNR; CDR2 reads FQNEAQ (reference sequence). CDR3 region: CASSGQEGTQEKLFF. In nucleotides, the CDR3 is TGTGCCAGCAGCGGACAGGAAGGGACTCAAGAAAAACTGTTTTTT.

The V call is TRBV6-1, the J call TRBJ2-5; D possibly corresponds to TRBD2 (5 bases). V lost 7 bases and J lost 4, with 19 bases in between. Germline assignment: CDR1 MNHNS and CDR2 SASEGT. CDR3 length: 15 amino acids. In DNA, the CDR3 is TGTGCCAGCAAGCACCGTCGGGGAAAGGGAGAGACCCAGTACTTC. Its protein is CASKHRRGKGETQYF.

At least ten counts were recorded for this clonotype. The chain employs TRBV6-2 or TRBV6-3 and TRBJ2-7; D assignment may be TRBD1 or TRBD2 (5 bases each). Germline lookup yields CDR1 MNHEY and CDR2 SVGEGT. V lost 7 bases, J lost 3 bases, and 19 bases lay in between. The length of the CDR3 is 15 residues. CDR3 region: CASTFSVRGSYEQYF. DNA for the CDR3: TGTGCCAGCACCTTTTCCGTGAGGGGTAGCTACGAGCAGTACTTC.

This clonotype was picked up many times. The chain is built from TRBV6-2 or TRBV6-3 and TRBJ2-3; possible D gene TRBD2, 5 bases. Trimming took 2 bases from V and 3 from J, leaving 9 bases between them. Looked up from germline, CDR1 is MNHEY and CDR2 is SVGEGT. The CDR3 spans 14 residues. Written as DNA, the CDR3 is TGTGCCAGCAGTTACGGCGGGTGGACAGATACGCAGTATTTT. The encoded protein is CASSYGGWTDTQYF.

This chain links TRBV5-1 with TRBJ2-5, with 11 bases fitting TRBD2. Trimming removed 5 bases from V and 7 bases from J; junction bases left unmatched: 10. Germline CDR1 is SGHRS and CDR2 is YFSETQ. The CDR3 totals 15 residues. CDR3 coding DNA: TGCGCCAGCAGTACTAGCGGGGGAATCAAGATGACCCAGTACTTC. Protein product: CASSTSGGIKMTQYF.

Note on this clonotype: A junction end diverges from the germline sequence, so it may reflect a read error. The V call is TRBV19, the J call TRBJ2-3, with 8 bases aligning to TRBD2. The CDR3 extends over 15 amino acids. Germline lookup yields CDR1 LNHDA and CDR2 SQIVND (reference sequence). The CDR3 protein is CVSKGGGGSRDTQYF. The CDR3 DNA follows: TGTGTCAGTAAAGGAGGCGGGGGGAGCAGAGATACGCAGTATTTT.

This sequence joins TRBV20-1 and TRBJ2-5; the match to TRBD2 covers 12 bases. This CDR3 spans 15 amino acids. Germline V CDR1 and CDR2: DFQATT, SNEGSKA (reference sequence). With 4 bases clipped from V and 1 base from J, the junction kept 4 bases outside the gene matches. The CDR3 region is CSATTLAGGQETQYF. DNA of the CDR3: TGCAGTGCTACGACACTAGCGGGGGGCCAAGAGACCCAGTACTTC.

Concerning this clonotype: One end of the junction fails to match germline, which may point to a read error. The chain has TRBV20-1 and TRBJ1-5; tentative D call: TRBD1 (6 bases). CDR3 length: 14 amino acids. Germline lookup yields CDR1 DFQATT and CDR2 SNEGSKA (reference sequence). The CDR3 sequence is CGAQQGTSNQPQHF. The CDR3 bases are TGCGGTGCTCAACAGGGAACGAGCAATCAGCCCCAGCATTTT.

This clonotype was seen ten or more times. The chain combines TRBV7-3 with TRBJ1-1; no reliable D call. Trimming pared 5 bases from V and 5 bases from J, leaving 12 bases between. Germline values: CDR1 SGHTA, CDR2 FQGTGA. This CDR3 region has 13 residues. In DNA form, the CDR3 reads TGTGCCAGCAGCCCGTCCCCTGGTACTGAAGCTTTCTTT. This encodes CASSPSPGTEAFF.

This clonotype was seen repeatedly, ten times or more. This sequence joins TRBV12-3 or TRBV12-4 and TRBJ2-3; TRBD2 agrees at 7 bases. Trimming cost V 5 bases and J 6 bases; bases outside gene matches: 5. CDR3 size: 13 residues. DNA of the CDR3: TGTGCCAGCAGTCCGAGCGGGATCGATACGCAGTATTTT. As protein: CASSPSGIDTQYF.

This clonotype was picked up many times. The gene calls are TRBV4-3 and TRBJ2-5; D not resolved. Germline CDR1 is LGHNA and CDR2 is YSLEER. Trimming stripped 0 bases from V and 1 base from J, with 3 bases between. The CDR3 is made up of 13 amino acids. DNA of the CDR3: TGCGCCAGCAGCCAAGAAAGCCAAGAGACCCAGTACTTC. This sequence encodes CASSQESQETQYF.

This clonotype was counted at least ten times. CDR3 nucleotide sequence: TGTGCCAGCAGCTTAGATCAGGATACAGATACGCAGTATTTT. Its translation: CASSLDQDTDTQYF. The chain recombines TRBV7-2 with TRBJ2-3; D gene uncertain. The V gene's germline CDR1 is SGHTA and CDR2 FQGNSA. The CDR3 totals 14 residues. The ends were cut back, 1 base at V and 3 bases at J, with 8 bases in the middle.